A selection of T cell receptor beta chains follows, all from one sample in a study of CD8 T cells in Susac syndrome. MiXCR, run by TCRdb on the immunoSEQ multiplex PCR reads, gives a single entry per CDR3 protein. Of 180,000 or so distinct CDR3 sequences in the sample, approximately 95% were seen once. The sample taken for sequencing was CD4+ T cells from PBMCs. The receptor source for this set is a human donor in good health. CDR3s include the opening cysteine and the closing phenylalanine or tryptophan. Each record gives: clone size, V gene, D gene, J gene, CDR3 protein, CDR3 DNA. The D gene is left open where the match is weak. Expanded clones are given a class, and other clones once, few, many or no size at all.

size: once
V: TRBV20-1
D: TRBD2
J: TRBJ2-1
CDR3: CSAMTSGSVNEQFF
DNA: TGCAGTGCCATGACTAGCGGGAGTGTTAATGAGCAGTTCTTC

size: -
V: TRBV7-2
D: -
J: TRBJ1-5
CDR3: CASSGYGNQPQHF
DNA: TGTGCCAGCAGCGGTTACGGGAATCAGCCCCAGCATTTT

size: -
V: TRBV7-2
D: -
J: TRBJ1-2
CDR3: CASSLVADGYTF
DNA: TGTGCCAGCAGCTTAGTAGCAGATGGCTACACCTTC

size: -
V: TRBV6-2/TRBV6-3
D: -
J: TRBJ2-7
CDR3: CASSYSDGTEQYF
DNA: TGTGCCAGCAGTTACTCGGATGGTACCGAGCAGTACTTC

size: -
V: TRBV3-1
D: -
J: TRBJ2-5
CDR3: CASSQGFETQYF
DNA: TGTGCCAGCAGCCAAGGGTTTGAGACCCAGTACTTC

size: once
V: TRBV15
D: -
J: TRBJ2-1
CDR3: CATSRGGGNRGNEQFF
DNA: TGTGCCACCAGCAGAGGAGGCGGGAACCGGGGCAATGAGCAGTTCTTC

size: once
V: TRBV11-2
D: -
J: TRBJ1-2
CDR3: CASSVGQYGYTF
DNA: TGTGCCAGCAGCGTCGGGCAGTATGGCTACACCTTC

size: once
V: TRBV5-6
D: TRBD1
J: TRBJ1-2
CDR3: CASSRPTGGNGYTF
DNA: TGTGCCAGCAGCCGCCCGACAGGGGGGAATGGCTACACCTTC

size: few
V: TRBV14
D: -
J: TRBJ1-1
CDR3: CASSLRNTEAFF
DNA: TGTGCCAGCAGCCTCAGGAACACTGAAGCTTTCTTT

size: -
V: TRBV20-1
D: -
J: TRBJ2-7
CDR3: CSAGLPGVYEQYF
DNA: TGCAGTGCTGGGCTTCCGGGAGTCTACGAGCAGTACTTC

size: -
V: TRBV29-1
D: TRBD2
J: TRBJ2-5
CDR3: CSPSVAGSEETQYF
DNA: TGCAGCCCCTCGGTAGCGGGATCAGAAGAGACCCAGTACTTC

size: -
V: TRBV28
D: -
J: TRBJ2-5
CDR3: CASSWAFETQYF
DNA: TGTGCCAGCAGTTGGGCTTTCGAGACCCAGTACTTC

size: -
V: TRBV29-1
D: -
J: TRBJ1-1
CDR3: CSVKISTEAFF
DNA: TGCAGCGTGAAAATTTCCACTGAAGCTTTCTTT

size: -
V: TRBV24-1
D: -
J: TRBJ1-2
CDR3: CATSGGTGLYGYTF
DNA: TGTGCCACCAGTGGAGGTACAGGTCTCTATGGCTACACCTTC

size: -
V: TRBV20-1
D: -
J: TRBJ1-1
CDR3: CSARSGRNTEAFF
DNA: TGCAGTGCTAGGTCAGGCAGGAACACTGAAGCTTTCTTT

size: -
V: TRBV12-3/TRBV12-4
D: TRBD2
J: TRBJ2-1
CDR3: CASSFLAGGRNEQFF
DNA: TGTGCCAGCAGTTTCCTAGCGGGAGGGAGGAATGAGCAGTTCTTC

size: once
V: TRBV7-3
D: -
J: TRBJ2-5
CDR3: CASSLGHSQETQYF
DNA: TGTGCCAGCAGCTTAGGGCACAGCCAAGAGACCCAGTACTTC

size: -
V: TRBV3-1
D: TRBD2
J: TRBJ2-3
CDR3: CASSQDLSGTTDTQYF
DNA: TGTGCCAGCAGCCAAGACCTTAGCGGGACCACAGATACGCAGTATTTT

size: -
V: TRBV19
D: -
J: TRBJ2-3
CDR3: CASIARDGTDTQYF
DNA: TGTGCCAGTATCGCCCGGGACGGCACAGATACGCAGTATTTT

size: few
V: TRBV7-3
D: -
J: TRBJ2-3
CDR3: CASSSQGSTDTQYF
DNA: TGTGCCAGCAGCTCGCAGGGGAGCACAGATACGCAGTATTTT

size: -
V: TRBV6-2/TRBV6-3
D: -
J: TRBJ2-7
CDR3: CASSFRGRGSYEQYF
DNA: TGTGCCAGCAGTTTCCGGGGCCGCGGCTCCTACGAGCAGTACTTC

size: -
V: TRBV29-1
D: -
J: TRBJ2-3
CDR3: CSVEENGGSTDTQYF
DNA: TGCAGCGTTGAAGAGAATGGTGGTAGCACAGATACGCAGTATTTT

size: -
V: TRBV20-1
D: TRBD1
J: TRBJ1-2
CDR3: CSAFTGDGGYTF
DNA: TGCAGTGCTTTTACAGGGGACGGTGGCTACACCTTC

size: -
V: TRBV4-3
D: -
J: TRBJ2-3
CDR3: CASSQVVGTDFTDTQYF
DNA: TGCGCCAGCAGCCAAGTTGTGGGGACCGACTTCACAGATACGCAGTATTTT

size: few
V: TRBV3-1
D: -
J: TRBJ2-1
CDR3: CASSQVRDEQFF
DNA: TGTGCCAGCAGCCAGGTTAGGGACGAGCAGTTCTTC

size: -
V: TRBV6-2/TRBV6-3
D: -
J: TRBJ2-1
CDR3: CASSLEGGKQFF
DNA: TGTGCCAGCAGCCTCGAGGGCGGGAAGCAGTTCTTC

size: -
V: TRBV5-4
D: -
J: TRBJ2-2
CDR3: CASSLAAVTGELFF
DNA: TGTGCCAGCAGCTTGGCGGCAGTTACCGGGGAGCTGTTTTTT

size: -
V: TRBV7-9
D: -
J: TRBJ1-1
CDR3: CASSFSTNTEAFF
DNA: TGTGCCAGCAGCTTCTCAACGAACACTGAAGCTTTCTTT

size: -
V: TRBV5-1
D: -
J: TRBJ2-1
CDR3: CASSLVSGLGGNEQFF
DNA: TGCGCCAGCAGCTTGGTGAGCGGCCTTGGGGGCAATGAGCAGTTCTTC

size: -
V: TRBV20-1
D: -
J: TRBJ2-3
CDR3: CSARALVLRDTQYF
DNA: TGCAGTGCTAGGGCACTAGTCCTCCGAGATACGCAGTATTTT

size: -
V: TRBV20-1
D: TRBD2
J: TRBJ2-7
CDR3: CSARSGRVTYEQYF
DNA: TGCAGTGCTCGTAGCGGGAGGGTGACCTACGAGCAGTACTTC

size: -
V: TRBV29-1
D: TRBD2
J: TRBJ2-5
CDR3: CSVLLAGGGKTQYF
DNA: TGCAGCGTCTTACTAGCGGGAGGGGGGAAGACCCAGTACTTC

size: -
V: TRBV20-1
D: -
J: TRBJ2-2
CDR3: CSARRRLTAGELFF
DNA: TGCAGCGCTAGGAGACGGTTGACGGCCGGGGAGCTGTTTTTT

size: -
V: TRBV30
D: -
J: TRBJ2-3
CDR3: CASPGTSTDTQYF
DNA: TGTGCCTCCCCCGGGACGAGCACAGATACGCAGTATTTT

size: -
V: TRBV7-9
D: -
J: TRBJ2-7
CDR3: CASSLIQTVHEQYF
DNA: TGTGCCAGCAGCTTAATACAGACCGTCCACGAGCAGTACTTC

size: -
V: TRBV7-2
D: -
J: TRBJ1-2
CDR3: CASSFVPGKDGYTF
DNA: TGTGCCAGCAGCTTTGTCCCGGGGAAGGATGGCTACACCTTC

size: -
V: TRBV5-1
D: TRBD2
J: TRBJ2-2
CDR3: CASSVKLAGGLPGELFF
DNA: TGCGCCAGCAGCGTAAAACTAGCGGGAGGCCTTCCCGGGGAGCTGTTTTTT

size: -
V: TRBV20-1
D: TRBD2
J: TRBJ2-1
CDR3: CSARALVWGLGRNNEQFF
DNA: TGCAGTGCTAGAGCTCTAGTTTGGGGACTAGGACGTAACAATGAGCAGTTCTTC

size: -
V: TRBV20-1
D: -
J: TRBJ2-5
CDR3: CSARRHQAAQYF
DNA: TGCAGTGCTAGGCGTCACCAGGCGGCCCAGTACTTC

size: -
V: TRBV18
D: TRBD2
J: TRBJ2-5
CDR3: CASSPLGRGSGETQYF
DNA: TGTGCCAGCTCACCCCTGGGGAGGGGAAGTGGAGAGACCCAGTACTTC

size: -
V: TRBV20-1
D: -
J: TRBJ2-7
CDR3: CSANSRGYEQYF
DNA: TGCAGTGCTAACTCGAGGGGCTACGAGCAGTACTTC